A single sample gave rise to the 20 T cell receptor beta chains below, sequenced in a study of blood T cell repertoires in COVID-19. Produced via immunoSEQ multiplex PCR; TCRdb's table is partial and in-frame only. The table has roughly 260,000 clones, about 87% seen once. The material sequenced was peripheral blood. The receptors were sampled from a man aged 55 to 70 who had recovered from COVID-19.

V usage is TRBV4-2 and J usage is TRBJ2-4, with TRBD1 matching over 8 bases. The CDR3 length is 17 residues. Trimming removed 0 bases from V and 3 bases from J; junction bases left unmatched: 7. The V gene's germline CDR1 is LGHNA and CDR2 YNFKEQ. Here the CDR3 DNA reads TGTGCCAGCAGCCAAGATAGTGCCGGGACAGGCAAAAACATTCAGTACTTC. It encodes CASSQDSAGTGKNIQYF.

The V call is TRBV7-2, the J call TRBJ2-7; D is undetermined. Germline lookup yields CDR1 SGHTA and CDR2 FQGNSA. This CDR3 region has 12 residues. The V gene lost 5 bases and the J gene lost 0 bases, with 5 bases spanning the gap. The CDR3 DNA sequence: TGTGCCAGCAGCCTGAGCTCCTACGAGCAGTACTTC. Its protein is CASSLSSYEQYF.

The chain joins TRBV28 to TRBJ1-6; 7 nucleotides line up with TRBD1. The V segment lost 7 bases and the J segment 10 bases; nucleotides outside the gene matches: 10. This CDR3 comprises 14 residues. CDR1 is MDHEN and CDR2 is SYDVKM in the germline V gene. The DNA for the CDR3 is TGTGCCAGCAATCTAGACAGGGTGCGATCACCCCTCCACTTT. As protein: CASNLDRVRSPLHF.

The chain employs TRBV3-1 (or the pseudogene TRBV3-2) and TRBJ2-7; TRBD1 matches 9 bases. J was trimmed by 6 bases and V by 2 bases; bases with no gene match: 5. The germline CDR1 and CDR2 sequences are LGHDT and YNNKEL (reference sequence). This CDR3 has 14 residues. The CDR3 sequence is CASSQPGTGLEQYF. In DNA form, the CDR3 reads TGTGCCAGCAGCCAACCCGGGACAGGGCTCGAGCAGTACTTC.

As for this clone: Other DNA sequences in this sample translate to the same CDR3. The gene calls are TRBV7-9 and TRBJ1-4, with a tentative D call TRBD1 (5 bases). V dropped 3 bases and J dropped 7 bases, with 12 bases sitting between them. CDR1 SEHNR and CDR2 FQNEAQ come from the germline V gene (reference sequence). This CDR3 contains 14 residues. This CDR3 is CASSLTGGGEKLFF. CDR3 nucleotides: TGTGCCAGCAGCTTGACGGGCGGGGGTGAAAAACTGTTTTTT.

Here the CDR3 reads CASSILTGTHNEQFF. The DNA of the CDR3 is TGTGCCAGTAGTATTTTAACAGGGACCCACAATGAGCAGTTCTTC. This chain links TRBV19 with TRBJ2-1; D is perhaps TRBD1 (6 bases). Deletions cut 3 bases from V and 5 bases from J, with 14 bases between. Germline V CDR1 and CDR2: LNHDA, SQIVND (reference sequence). This CDR3 region has 15 residues.

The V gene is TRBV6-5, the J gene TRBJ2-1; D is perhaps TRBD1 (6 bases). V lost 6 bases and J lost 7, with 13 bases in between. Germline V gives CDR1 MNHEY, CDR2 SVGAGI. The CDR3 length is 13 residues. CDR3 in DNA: TGTGCCAGCAGAGACACTGACAGGAATGAGCAGTTCTTC. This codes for CASRDTDRNEQFF.

The CDR3 DNA sequence: TGTGCCAGCAGTGCGGACAGCGGGGAGAATTCACCCCTCCACTTT. Protein sequence: CASSADSGENSPLHF. This chain connects TRBV2 to TRBJ1-6; a weak D match, TRBD1 (6 bases). CDR1 is SNHLY and CDR2 is FYNNEI in the germline V gene. The CDR3 totals 15 residues. The ends were cut back, 4 bases at V and 7 bases at J, with 14 bases in the middle. Full variable domain (remainder filled in from reference TRBV2 and TRBJ1-6): EPEVTQTPSHQVTQMGQEVILRCVPISNHLYFYWYRQILGQKVEFLVSFYNNEISEKSEIFDDQFSVERPDGSNFTLKIRSTKLEDSAMYFCASSADSGENSPLHFGNGTRLTVT.

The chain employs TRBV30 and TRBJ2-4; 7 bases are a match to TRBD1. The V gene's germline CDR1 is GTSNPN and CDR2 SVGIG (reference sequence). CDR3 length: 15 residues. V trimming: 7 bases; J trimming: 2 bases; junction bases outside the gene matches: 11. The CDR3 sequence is CASDSYRGTKNIQYF. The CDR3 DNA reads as TGTGCCTCCGACTCTTACAGGGGCACCAAAAACATTCAGTACTTC. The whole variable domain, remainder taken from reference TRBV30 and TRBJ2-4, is SQTIHQWPATLVQPVGSPLSLECTVEGTSNPNLYWYRQAAGRGLQLLFYSVGIGQISSEVPQNLSASRPQDRQFILSSKKLLLSDSGFYLCASDSYRGTKNIQYFGAGTRLSVL.

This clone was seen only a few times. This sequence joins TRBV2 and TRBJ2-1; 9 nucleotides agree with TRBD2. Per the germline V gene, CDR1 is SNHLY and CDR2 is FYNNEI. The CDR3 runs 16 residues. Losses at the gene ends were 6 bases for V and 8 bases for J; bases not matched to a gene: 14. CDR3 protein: CASSKAGLAGYDEQFF. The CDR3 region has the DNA TGTGCCAGCAGCAAGGCAGGTCTAGCGGGGTACGATGAGCAGTTCTTC.

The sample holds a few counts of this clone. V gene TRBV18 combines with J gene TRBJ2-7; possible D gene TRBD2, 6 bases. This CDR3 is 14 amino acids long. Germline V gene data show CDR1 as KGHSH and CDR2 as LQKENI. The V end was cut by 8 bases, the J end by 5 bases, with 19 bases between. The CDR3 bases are TGTGCCAGCCGGGGGACCGCAACTAGCAACGAGCAGTACTTC. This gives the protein CASRGTATSNEQYF.

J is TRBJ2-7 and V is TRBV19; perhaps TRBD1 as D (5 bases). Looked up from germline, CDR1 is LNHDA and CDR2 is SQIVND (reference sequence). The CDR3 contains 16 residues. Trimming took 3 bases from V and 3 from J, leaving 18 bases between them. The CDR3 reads CASSIGQPGSSYEQYF. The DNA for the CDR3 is TGTGCCAGTAGTATCGGGCAGCCAGGGTCCAGCTACGAGCAGTACTTC. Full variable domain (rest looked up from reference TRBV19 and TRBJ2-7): DGGITQSPKYLFRKEGQNVTLSCEQNLNHDAMYWYRQDPGQGLRLIYYSQIVNDFQKGDIAEGYSVSREKKESFPLTVTSAQKNPTAFYLCASSIGQPGSSYEQYFGPGTRLTVT.

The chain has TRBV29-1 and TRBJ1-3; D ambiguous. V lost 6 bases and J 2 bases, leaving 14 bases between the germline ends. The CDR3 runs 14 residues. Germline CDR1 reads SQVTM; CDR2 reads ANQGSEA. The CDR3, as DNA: TGCAGCGTGGCCGAAGGAGGCACTGGAAACACCATATATTTT. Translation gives CSVAEGGTGNTIYF.

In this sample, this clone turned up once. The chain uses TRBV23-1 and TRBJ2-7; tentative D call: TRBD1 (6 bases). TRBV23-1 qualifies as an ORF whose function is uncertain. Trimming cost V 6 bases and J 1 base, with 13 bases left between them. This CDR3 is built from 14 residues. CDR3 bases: TGCGCCAGCAGCGTTCCTGGACAGTCCTACGAGCAGTACTTC. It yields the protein CASSVPGQSYEQYF.

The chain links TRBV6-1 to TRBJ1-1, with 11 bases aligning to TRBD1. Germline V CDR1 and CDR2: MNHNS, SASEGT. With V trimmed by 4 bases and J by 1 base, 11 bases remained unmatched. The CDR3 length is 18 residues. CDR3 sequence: CASSVRTGGVPSNTEAFF. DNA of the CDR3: TGTGCCAGCAGTGTCAGGACAGGGGGCGTCCCATCGAACACTGAAGCTTTCTTT.

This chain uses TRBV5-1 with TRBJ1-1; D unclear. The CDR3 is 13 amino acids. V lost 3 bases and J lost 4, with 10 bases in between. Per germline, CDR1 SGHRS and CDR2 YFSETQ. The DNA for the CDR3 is TGCGCCAGCAGCTCGGGGTTCGGCACTGAAGCTTTCTTT. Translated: CASSSGFGTEAFF.

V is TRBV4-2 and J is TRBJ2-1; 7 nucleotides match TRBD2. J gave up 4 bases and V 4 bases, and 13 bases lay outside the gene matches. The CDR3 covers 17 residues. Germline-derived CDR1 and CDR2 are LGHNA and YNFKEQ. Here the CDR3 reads CASSREAGRYDYNEQFF. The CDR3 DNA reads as TGTGCCAGCAGCCGAGAAGCGGGGAGATATGATTACAATGAGCAGTTCTTC.

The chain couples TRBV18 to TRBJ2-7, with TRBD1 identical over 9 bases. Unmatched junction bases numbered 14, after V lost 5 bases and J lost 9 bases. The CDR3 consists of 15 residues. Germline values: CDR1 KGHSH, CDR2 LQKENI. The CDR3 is CASSATGTGPSGQYF. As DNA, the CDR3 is TGTGCCAGCTCAGCGACCGGGACAGGGCCCTCGGGGCAGTACTTC.

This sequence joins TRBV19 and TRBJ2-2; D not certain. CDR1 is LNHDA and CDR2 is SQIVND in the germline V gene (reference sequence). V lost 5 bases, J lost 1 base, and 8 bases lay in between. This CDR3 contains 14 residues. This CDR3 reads CASSSSVNTGELFF. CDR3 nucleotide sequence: TGTGCCAGTAGTTCTTCAGTGAACACCGGGGAGCTGTTTTTT.

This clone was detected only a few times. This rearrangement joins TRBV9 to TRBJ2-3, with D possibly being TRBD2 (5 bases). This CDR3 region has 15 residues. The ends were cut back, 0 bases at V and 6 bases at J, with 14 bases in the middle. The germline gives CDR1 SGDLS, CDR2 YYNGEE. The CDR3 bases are TGTGCCAGCAGCGTAGTCCCGGCTACGGGGGATACGCAGTATTTT. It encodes CASSVVPATGDTQYF. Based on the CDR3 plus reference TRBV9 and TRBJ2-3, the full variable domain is DSGVTQTPKHLITATGQRVTLRCSPRSGDLSVYWYQQSLDQGLQFLIQYYNGEERAKGNILERFSAQQFPDLHSELNLSSLELGDSALYFCASSVVPATGDTQYFGPGTRLTVL.